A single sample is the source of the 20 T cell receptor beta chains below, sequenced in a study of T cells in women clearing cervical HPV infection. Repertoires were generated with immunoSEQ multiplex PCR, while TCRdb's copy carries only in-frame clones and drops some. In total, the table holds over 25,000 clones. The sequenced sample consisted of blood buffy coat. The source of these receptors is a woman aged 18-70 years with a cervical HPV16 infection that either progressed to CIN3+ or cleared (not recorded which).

The CDR3 here is CASSLSSNNEQFF. The sequenced CDR3 bases are TGTGCCAGCAGCTTATCCTCTAACAATGAG. V usage is TRBV11-2 and J usage is TRBJ2-1; D is uncertain. The read ends 3 residues shy of where the CDR3 ends; the end is completed using the germline J gene. CDR3 length: 13 residues. Germline-derived CDR1 and CDR2 are SGHAT and FQNNGV. With 2 bases removed from V and 5 bases from J, the gap between germline ends came to 7 bases.

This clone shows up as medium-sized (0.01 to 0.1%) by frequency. The sequenced part of the CDR3 DNA is TGTGCCAGCAGCCAAGTTAGCGGGGGGTTTACCTACAATGAG. Translated, it gives CASSQVSGGFTYNE. The entire CDR3 protein reads CASSQVSGGFTYNEQFF. The J gene is TRBJ2-1, the V gene TRBV3-1 (or the pseudogene TRBV3-2); TRBD2 matches 10 bases. The read finishes 3 residues shy of the CDR3 end, and the germline J gene is used to complete it. V dropped 1 base and J dropped 2; count of bases not matched to a gene: 5. Germline V lookup: CDR1 LGHDT, CDR2 YNNKEL (reference sequence). The CDR3 is made up of 17 amino acids.

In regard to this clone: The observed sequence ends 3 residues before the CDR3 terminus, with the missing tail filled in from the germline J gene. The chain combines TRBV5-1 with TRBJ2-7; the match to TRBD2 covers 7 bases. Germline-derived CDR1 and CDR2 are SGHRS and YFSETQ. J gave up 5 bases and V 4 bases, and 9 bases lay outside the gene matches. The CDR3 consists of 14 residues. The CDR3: CASSASGEGNEQYF. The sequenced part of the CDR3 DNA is TGCGCCAGCAGCGCGTCGGGGGAGGGAAACGAG. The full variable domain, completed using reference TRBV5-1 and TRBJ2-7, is KAGVTQTPRYLIKTRGQQVTLSCSPISGHRSVSWYQQTPGQGLQFLFEYFSETQRNKGNFPGRFSGRQFSNSRSEMNVSTLELGDSALYLCASSASGEGNEQYFGPGTRLTVT.

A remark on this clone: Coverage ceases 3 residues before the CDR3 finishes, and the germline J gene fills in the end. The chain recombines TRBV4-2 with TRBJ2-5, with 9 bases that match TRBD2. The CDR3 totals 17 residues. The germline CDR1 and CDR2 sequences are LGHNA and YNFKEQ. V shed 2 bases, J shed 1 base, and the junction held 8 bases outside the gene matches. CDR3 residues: CASSQTASGDTQETQYF. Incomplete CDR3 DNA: TGTGCCAGCAGCCAAACCGCTAGCGGGGACACCCAAGAGACC.

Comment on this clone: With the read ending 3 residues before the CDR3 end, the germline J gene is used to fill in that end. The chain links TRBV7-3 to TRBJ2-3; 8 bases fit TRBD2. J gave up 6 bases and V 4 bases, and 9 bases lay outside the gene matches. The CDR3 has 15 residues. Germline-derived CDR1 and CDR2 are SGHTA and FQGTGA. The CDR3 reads CASSWGGGSIDTQYF. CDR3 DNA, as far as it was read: TGTGCCAGCAGCTGGGGCGGGGGGAGTATCGATACG. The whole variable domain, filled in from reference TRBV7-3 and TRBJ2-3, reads GAGVSQTPSNKVTEKGKYVELRCDPISGHTALYWYRQSLGQGPEFLIYFQGTGAADDSGLPNDRFFAVRPEGSVSTLKIQRTERGDSAVYLCASSWGGGSIDTQYFGPGTRLTVL.

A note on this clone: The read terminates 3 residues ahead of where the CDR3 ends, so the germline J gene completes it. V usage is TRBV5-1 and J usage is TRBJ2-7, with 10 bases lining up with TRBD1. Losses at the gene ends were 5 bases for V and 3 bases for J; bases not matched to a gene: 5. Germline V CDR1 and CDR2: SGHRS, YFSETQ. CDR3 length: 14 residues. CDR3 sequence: CASSSGTGVYEQYF. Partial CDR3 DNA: TGCGCCAGCAGTTCCGGGACAGGGGTCTACGAG.

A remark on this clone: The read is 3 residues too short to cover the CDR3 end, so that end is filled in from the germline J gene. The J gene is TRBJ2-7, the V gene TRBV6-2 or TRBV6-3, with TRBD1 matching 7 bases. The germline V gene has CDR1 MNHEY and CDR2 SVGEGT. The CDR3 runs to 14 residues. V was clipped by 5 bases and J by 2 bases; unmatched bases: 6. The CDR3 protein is CASSHTGATYEQYF. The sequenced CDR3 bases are TGTGCCAGCAGTCATACAGGGGCGACCTACGAG.

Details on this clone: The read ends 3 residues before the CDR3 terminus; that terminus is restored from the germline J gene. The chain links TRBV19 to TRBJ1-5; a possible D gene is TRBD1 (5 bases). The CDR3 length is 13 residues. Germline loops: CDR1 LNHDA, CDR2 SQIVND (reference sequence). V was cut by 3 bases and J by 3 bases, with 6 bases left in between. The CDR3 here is CASSMTDNQPQHF. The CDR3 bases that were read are TGTGCCAGTAGTATGACAGACAATCAGCCC.

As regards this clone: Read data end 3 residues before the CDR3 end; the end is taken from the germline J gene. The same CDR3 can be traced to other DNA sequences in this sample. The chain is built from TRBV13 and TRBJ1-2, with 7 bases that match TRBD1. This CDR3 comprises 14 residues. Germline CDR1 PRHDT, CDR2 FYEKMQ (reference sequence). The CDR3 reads CASSLGTGKKGYTF. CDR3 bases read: TGTGCCAGCAGCTTAGGGACAGGGAAGAAAGGG. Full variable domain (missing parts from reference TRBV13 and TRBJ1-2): AAGVIQSPRHLIKEKRETATLKCYPIPRHDTVYWYQQGPGQDPQFLISFYEKMQSDKGSIPDRFSAQQFSDYHSELNMSSLELGDSALYFCASSLGTGKKGYTFGSGTRLTVV.

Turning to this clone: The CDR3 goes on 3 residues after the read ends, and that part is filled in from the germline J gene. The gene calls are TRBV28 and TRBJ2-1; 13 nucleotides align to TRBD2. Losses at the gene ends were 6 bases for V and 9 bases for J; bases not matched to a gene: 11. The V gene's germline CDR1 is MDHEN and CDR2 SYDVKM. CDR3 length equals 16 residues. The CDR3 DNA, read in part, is TGTGCCAGCAGCCCACTAGCGGGAGGGCTTTCGGGTGAG. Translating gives CASSPLAGGLSGE. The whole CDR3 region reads CASSPLAGGLSGEQFF.

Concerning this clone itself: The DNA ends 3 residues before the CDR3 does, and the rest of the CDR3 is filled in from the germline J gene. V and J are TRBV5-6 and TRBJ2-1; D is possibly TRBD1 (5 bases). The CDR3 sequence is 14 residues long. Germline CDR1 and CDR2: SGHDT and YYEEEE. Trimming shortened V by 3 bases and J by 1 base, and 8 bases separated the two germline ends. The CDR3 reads CASSSRASYNEQFF. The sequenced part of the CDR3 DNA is TGTGCCAGCAGCTCCAGGGCTTCCTACAATGAG.

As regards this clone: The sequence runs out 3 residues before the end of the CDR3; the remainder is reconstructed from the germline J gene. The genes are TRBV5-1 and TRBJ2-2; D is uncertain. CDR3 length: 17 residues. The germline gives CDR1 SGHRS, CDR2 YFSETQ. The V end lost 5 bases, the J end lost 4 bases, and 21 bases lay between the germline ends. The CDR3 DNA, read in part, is TGCGCCAGCAGTCCCTTGGGTGGGCGCATGGGCACCGGGGAG. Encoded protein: CASSPLGGRMGTGE. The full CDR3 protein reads CASSPLGGRMGTGELFF.

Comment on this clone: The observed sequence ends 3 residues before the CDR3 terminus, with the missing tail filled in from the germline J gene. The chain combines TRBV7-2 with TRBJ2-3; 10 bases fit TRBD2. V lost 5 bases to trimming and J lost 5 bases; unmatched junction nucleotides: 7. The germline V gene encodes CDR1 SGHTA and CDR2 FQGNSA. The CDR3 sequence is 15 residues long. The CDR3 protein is CASSLSGRAGDTQYF. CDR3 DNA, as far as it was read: TGTGCCAGCAGCCTAAGCGGGAGGGCCGGAGATACG.

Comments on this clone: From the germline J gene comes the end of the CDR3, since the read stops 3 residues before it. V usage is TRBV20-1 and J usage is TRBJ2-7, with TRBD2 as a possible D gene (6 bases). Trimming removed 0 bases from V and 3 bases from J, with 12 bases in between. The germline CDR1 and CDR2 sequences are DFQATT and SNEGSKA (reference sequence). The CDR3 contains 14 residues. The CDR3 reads CSAREGSGHYEQYF. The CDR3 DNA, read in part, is TGCAGTGCTAGAGAAGGTAGCGGCCACTACGAG.

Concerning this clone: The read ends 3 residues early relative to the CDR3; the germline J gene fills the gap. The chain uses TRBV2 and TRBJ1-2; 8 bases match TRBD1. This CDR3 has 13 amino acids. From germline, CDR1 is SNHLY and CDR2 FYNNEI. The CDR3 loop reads CASKRTGLKGYTF. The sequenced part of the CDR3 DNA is TGTGCCAGCAAAAGGACAGGGCTGAAGGGC.

The part of the CDR3 DNA that was read is TGCGCCAGCAGTGAGGACACCTACGAG. It codes for CASSEDTYE. The entire CDR3 protein is CASSEDTYEQYF. This rearrangement joins TRBV10-1 to TRBJ2-7; D gene uncertain. Read sequence stops 3 residues before the CDR3 end, and the germline J gene provides the missing end. Trimming cost V 2 bases and J 2 bases, with 4 bases left between them. There are 12 residues in the CDR3. Germline values: CDR1 WNHNN, CDR2 SYGVQD (reference sequence).

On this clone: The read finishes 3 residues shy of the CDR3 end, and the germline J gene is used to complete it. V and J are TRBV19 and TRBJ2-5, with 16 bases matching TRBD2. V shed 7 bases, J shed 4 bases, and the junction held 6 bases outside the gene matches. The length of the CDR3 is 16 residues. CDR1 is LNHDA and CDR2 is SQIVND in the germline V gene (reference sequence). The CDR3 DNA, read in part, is TGTGCCAGTACCCCGGGACTAGCGGGAGGGAGAGAGACC. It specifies CASTPGLAGGRET. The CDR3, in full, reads CASTPGLAGGRETQYF.

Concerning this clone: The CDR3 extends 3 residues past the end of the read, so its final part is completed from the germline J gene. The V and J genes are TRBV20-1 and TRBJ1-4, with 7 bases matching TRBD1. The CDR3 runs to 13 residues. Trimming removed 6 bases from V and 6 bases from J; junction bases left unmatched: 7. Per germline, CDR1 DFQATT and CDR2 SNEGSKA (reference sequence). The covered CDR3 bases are TGCAGTGCAATGGGACAGCTTGATGAAAAA. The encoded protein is CSAMGQLDEK. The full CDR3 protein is CSAMGQLDEKLFF.

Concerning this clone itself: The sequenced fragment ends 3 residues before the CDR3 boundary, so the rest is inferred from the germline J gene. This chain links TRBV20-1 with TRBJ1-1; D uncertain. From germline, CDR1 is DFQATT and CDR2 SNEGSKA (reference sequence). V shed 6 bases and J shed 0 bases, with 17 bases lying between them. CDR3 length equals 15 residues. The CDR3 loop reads CSARTESHMNTEAFF. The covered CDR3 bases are TGCAGTGCCAGAACCGAATCTCACATGAACACTGAA.

CDR3 in amino acids: CASSKRRHQGADEQFF. The sequenced part of the CDR3 DNA is TGTGCCAGTAGTAAGCGGCGCCACCAGGGGGCCGATGAG. This chain connects TRBV19 to TRBJ2-1; 8 nucleotides align to TRBD1. Sequencing ends 3 residues short of the CDR3 end; the germline J gene provides the rest. After removal of 4 bases from V and 8 bases from J, the junction contained 13 bases not matched to a gene. This CDR3 contains 16 residues. From germline, CDR1 is LNHDA and CDR2 SQIVND (reference sequence).